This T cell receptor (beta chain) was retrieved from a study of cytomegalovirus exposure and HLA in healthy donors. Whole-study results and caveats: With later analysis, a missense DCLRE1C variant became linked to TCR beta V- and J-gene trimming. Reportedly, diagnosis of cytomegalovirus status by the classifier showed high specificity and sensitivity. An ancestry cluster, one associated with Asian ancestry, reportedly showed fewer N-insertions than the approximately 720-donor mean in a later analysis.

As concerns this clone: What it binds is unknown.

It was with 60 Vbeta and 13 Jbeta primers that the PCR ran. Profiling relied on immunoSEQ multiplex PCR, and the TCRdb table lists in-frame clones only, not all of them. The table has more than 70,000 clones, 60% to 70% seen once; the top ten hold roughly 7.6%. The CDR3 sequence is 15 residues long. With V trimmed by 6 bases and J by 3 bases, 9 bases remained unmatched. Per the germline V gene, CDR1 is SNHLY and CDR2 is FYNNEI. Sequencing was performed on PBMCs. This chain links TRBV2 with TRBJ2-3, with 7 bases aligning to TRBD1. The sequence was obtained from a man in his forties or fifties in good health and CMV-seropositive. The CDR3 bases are TGTGCCAGCAGCTTGGGACAGCTCCTGACAGATACGCAGTATTTT. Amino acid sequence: CASSLGQLLTDTQYF.